The rows below give T cell receptor beta chains drawn from one sample of a study of control samples from healthy donors and cancer patients. Here immunoSEQ multiplex PCR was the method, and the copy in TCRdb shows in-frame clones only, minus some. The repertoire holds under 450,000 clones, with more than 80% as singletons. The material sequenced was PBMCs. The receptors come from a man in his forties with head and neck cancer. Both conserved end residues are trimmed from each CDR3.

v_gene	j_gene	CDR3aa
TRBV3-1/TRBV3-2	TRBJ2-7	ASSQPGAEQY
TRBV5-1	TRBJ2-2	ASSLRGGSATGELF
TRBV9	TRBJ2-7	ASSQLAGGPYEQY
TRBV9	TRBJ1-2	ASSVGGPGSYGYT
TRBV6-5	TRBJ2-1	ASSFQDYNEQF
TRBV14	TRBJ2-1	ASSHLTGGAHNEQF
TRBV11-2	TRBJ1-1	ASSSIRGDKNTEAF
TRBV5-6	TRBJ1-2	ASSAQGHENYGYT
TRBV19	TRBJ2-7	ASSSRINSYEQY
TRBV5-1	TRBJ1-2	ASGSGQANQQGYT
TRBV28	TRBJ2-1	ASRQGTREQF
TRBV10-3	TRBJ2-5	AISSNSGSVETQY
TRBV2	TRBJ1-1	ASRVQENTEAF
TRBV7-2	TRBJ2-3	ASSSDRGSDTQY
TRBV30	TRBJ1-2	AWSGGVYGYT
TRBV24-1	TRBJ2-2	ATSEITGELF
TRBV19	TRBJ2-2	ASSMPSGYTGELF
TRBV11-2	TRBJ2-2	ASSPSSGSPGELF
TRBV29-1	TRBJ1-1	SVEGGGEAF
TRBV7-2	TRBJ2-7	ASSQGGTSYEQY
TRBV7-2	TRBJ1-5	ASTLEGQIYQPQH
TRBV10-1	TRBJ2-1	ASSWDGPYNEQF
TRBV12-3/TRBV12-4	TRBJ2-7	ASRADRDEQY
TRBV19	TRBJ1-5	ASSIPDGYSNQPQH
TRBV28	TRBJ2-3	ASSPGEDTQY
TRBV18	TRBJ1-2	ASSYGTAYYGYT
TRBV6-5	TRBJ1-2	ASSSPGGFGGYT
TRBV29-1	TRBJ2-7	SVDDSDSYEQY
TRBV14	TRBJ2-3	ASSQRVGASGGPRTDTQY
TRBV2	TRBJ1-2	ASVGIISGYT
TRBV6-2/TRBV6-3	TRBJ2-5	ASSYVIGTGTQETQY
TRBV6-2/TRBV6-3	TRBJ2-1	ASGQGTVYNEQF
TRBV5-8	TRBJ2-3	ATGVAARDTQY
TRBV5-1	TRBJ2-7	ASSLDQFYEQY
TRBV30	TRBJ2-1	AWSTAYNEQF
TRBV7-2	TRBJ1-6	ASSLALGSSSYNSPLH
TRBV5-8	TRBJ1-2	ASSLKGNYGYT
TRBV24-1	TRBJ1-1	ATSDLKGAGNTEAF
TRBV29-1	TRBJ2-7	SGQTPLREQY
TRBV6-5	TRBJ1-5	ASKTGSNQPQH
TRBV5-6	TRBJ1-1	ASRPTGRTEAF